Included here is one TCR beta chain sequence, with context. The antigen is undetermined. Time point meaning: newly diagnosed GD, antithyroid drugs for less than 3 months. PBMC-extracted RNA yielded the TCR library. This specimen belongs to a study of regulatory T cells in long-lasting Graves disease. Points from the study as a whole: Thyroid tissue was not sampled; only peripheral blood was. Persistent disease preferred TRBV28, TRBJ1-2 and TRBJ2-5; new disease, TRBV20-1 and TRBJ2-1. Among persistent patients, a larger number of public clonotypes were shared (approximately 3,000) than among newly diagnosed patients (under 1,000).

Trimming stripped 1 base from V and 7 bases from J, with 5 bases between. This CDR3 contains 12 residues. Germline values: CDR1 SGHTA, CDR2 FQGTGA. Investigators prepared the TCR beta libraries by applying iRepertoire HTBI primers and Arm-PCR of CDR3 regions. TCRdb ran MiXCR on the multiplex PCR reads and lists one entry per CDR3 protein. This table has about 560,000 distinct CDR3 sequences, around 15% appearing once. A further study also used this sample, focusing on T cells in Graves' hyperthyroidism and ophthalmopathy. Per that study: TCR CDR3 regions were first amplified by RT-PCR with HTBI primers.

The rearrangement links TRBV7-3 to TRBJ2-1, with no clear D. Specimen: peripheral blood mononuclear cells (PBMCs), collected at new diagnosis, from a patient treated with antithyroid drugs. The sequence was obtained from a man younger than 35 with Graves disease. CDR3 DNA sequence: TGTGCCAGCAGCTTAAATGGAAATGAGCAGTTCTTC. Its protein is CASSLNGNEQFF.